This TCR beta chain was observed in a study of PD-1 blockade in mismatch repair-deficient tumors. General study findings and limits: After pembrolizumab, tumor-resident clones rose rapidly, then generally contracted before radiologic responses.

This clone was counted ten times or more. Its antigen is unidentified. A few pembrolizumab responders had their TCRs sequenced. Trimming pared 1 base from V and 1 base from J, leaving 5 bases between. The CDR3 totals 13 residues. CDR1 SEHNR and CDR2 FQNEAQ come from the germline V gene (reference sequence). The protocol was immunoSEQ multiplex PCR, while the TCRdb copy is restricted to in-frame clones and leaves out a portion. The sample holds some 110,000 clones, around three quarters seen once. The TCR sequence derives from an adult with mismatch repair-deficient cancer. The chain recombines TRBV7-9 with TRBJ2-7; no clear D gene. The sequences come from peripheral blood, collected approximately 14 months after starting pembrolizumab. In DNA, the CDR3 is TGTGCCAGCAGCTTAGTTTGGTCCTACGAGCAGTACTTC. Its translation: CASSLVWSYEQYF.